This entry lists 13 T cell receptor beta chains sequenced from one sample in a study of T cell changes during pregnancy in multiple sclerosis. Repertoires were generated with immunoSEQ multiplex PCR, while TCRdb's copy carries only in-frame clones and drops some. The profile covers some 41,000 clones, with about 89% appearing a single time and around 0.49% taken by the ten largest. Sequencing used CD4+ T cells from peripheral blood mononuclear cells, obtained in the first trimester of pregnancy. These receptors were obtained from a female donor with multiple sclerosis, enrolled in a pregnancy study.

The chain is built from TRBV18 and TRBJ2-7, with TRBD2 matching 7 bases. The germline CDR1 and CDR2 sequences are KGHSH and LQKENI. This CDR3 has 16 amino acids. The J segment lost 2 bases and the V segment lost 3 bases, leaving 10 bases of the junction unmatched. The CDR3 nucleotides are TGTGCCAGCTCACCTCTTACTAGCGTTGCCGCCTACGAGCAGTACTTC. It yields the protein CASSPLTSVAAYEQYF.

J is TRBJ2-7 and V is TRBV6-6; weak D call: TRBD2 (6 bases). Germline V CDR1 and CDR2: MNHNY, SVGAGI (reference sequence). Deletions cut 7 bases from V and 3 bases from J, with 13 bases between. The CDR3 totals 13 residues. The CDR3 is CASNRDSNYEQYF. The CDR3 DNA reads as TGTGCCAGCAACCGGGACTCAAACTACGAGCAGTACTTC.

The chain uses TRBV9 and TRBJ2-3, with 7 nucleotides matching TRBD2. Germline CDR1 is SGDLS and CDR2 is YYNGEE. This CDR3 is 13 amino acids long. V trimming: 0 bases; J trimming: 6 bases; junction bases outside the gene matches: 1. The CDR3: CASSVAGGDTQYF. CDR3 nucleotides: TGTGCCAGCAGCGTAGCGGGGGGTGATACGCAGTATTTT.

The chain uses TRBV28 and TRBJ2-1, with TRBD2 identical over 13 bases. The CDR3 totals 15 residues. Germline CDR1 reads MDHEN; CDR2 reads SYDVKM. V trimming: 6 bases; J trimming: 8 bases; junction bases outside the gene matches: 7. CDR3 DNA: TGTGCCAGCAGACTTAGACTAGCGGGGGGTGATGAGCAGTTCTTC. Protein: CASRLRLAGGDEQFF.

The chain recombines TRBV5-1 with TRBJ2-2; no reliable D call. This CDR3 region has 16 residues. Trimming pared 0 bases from V and 0 bases from J, leaving 9 bases between. CDR1 is SGHRS and CDR2 is YFSETQ in the germline V gene. This CDR3 reads CASSLGDISNTGELFF. The CDR3 nucleotides read TGCGCCAGCAGCTTGGGCGACATATCGAACACCGGGGAGCTGTTTTTT.

The chain employs TRBV7-8 and TRBJ1-1; TRBD1 aligns across 12 bases. Germline CDR1 is SGHVS and CDR2 is FQNEAQ. The CDR3 runs to 17 residues. V lost 8 bases to trimming and J lost 0 bases; unmatched junction nucleotides: 10. Here the CDR3 DNA reads TGTGCCAGCGGTACATGGGACAGGGGGCCTATGAACACTGAAGCTTTCTTT. Protein sequence: CASGTWDRGPMNTEAFF.

The V call is TRBV5-1, the J call TRBJ2-5; TRBD1 might be the D (5 bases). V was pared by 6 bases and J by 2 bases, with 8 bases between. This CDR3 has 12 amino acids. Germline lookup yields CDR1 SGHRS and CDR2 YFSETQ. The chain's CDR3 is CASNTGQETQYF. CDR3 DNA sequence: TGCGCCAGCAACACAGGACAAGAGACCCAGTACTTC.

The chain carries TRBV10-3 and TRBJ2-3, with TRBD2 as a possible D gene (5 bases). This CDR3 has 14 amino acids. Looked up from germline, CDR1 is ENHRY and CDR2 is SYGVKD. Trimming cost V 5 bases and J 3 bases, with 12 bases left between them. CDR3 region: CAISRTDFTDTQYF. CDR3 coding DNA: TGTGCCATCAGTAGGACGGACTTTACAGATACGCAGTATTTT.

V is TRBV30 and J is TRBJ2-7; D is possibly TRBD1 (6 bases). The CDR3 extends over 11 amino acids. V dropped 5 bases and J dropped 4 bases, with 9 bases sitting between them. Germline V gives CDR1 GTSNPN, CDR2 SVGIG (reference sequence). The CDR3: CAWGGGYEQYF. The CDR3 DNA follows: TGTGCCTGGGGGGGCGGATACGAGCAGTACTTC.

The chain is built from TRBV30 and TRBJ2-3, with 10 bases aligning to TRBD1. Germline CDR1 GTSNPN, CDR2 SVGIG (reference sequence). V trimming: 5 bases; J trimming: 9 bases; junction bases outside the gene matches: 17. The CDR3 length is 16 residues. CDR3 residues: CAWRRTGTGETGTQYF. The CDR3 bases are TGTGCCTGGCGAAGAACCGGGACAGGGGAGACAGGGACGCAGTATTTT.

The V gene is TRBV13, the J gene TRBJ2-5; possible D gene TRBD2, 5 bases. The J call may be wrong; the DNA end is better matched by TRBJ2-7. The length of the CDR3 is 15 residues. The germline V gene encodes CDR1 PRHDT and CDR2 FYEKMQ (reference sequence). CDR3 residues: CASSQTGVLTYEQYF. For the CDR3, the DNA is TGTGCCAGCAGCCAAACCGGGGTCTTGACCTACGAGCAGTACTTC.

The chain couples TRBV6-5 to TRBJ2-7; a weak D match, TRBD1 (5 bases). There are 13 residues in the CDR3. The V and J ends lost 8 bases and 7 bases respectively, with 18 bases between them. In germline, CDR1 is MNHEY, CDR2 SVGAGI. CDR3 nucleotides: TGTGCCAGCGGGGCAAAATTAAGTTTGGAGCAGTACTTC. This codes for CASGAKLSLEQYF.

The rearrangement uses TRBV30 and TRBJ1-1; D call uncertain. The CDR3 has 13 amino acids. The germline CDR1 and CDR2 sequences are GTSNPN and SVGIG (reference sequence). With 7 bases removed from V and 10 bases from J, the gap between germline ends came to 22 bases. The CDR3 DNA reads as TGTGCCTCCCTGCAGGAGGTCTTAGAGCGAGCTTTCTTT. Translating gives CASLQEVLERAFF.